The 13 T cell receptor beta chains listed next were all sequenced from one sample in a study of response to subunit inactivated influenza vaccine. TCRdb reanalysed the RT-PCR reads using MiXCR and keeps one entry per CDR3 protein. The sample yields about half a million distinct CDR3 sequences, 10% to 11% seen once. The material sequenced was PBMCs from blood, taken roughly 47 days after vaccination. Source of these receptors: a man aged 50 or older who received an inactivated influenza vaccine.

This chain links TRBV16 with TRBJ2-5; D gene unclear. Germline V lookup: CDR1 KGHSY, CDR2 FQNENV. This CDR3 has 12 amino acids. V dropped 0 bases and J dropped 3 bases, with 2 bases sitting between them. The CDR3 sequence is CASSQSEETQYF. CDR3 coding DNA: TGTGCCAGCAGCCAATCAGAAGAGACCCAGTACTTC.

This clonotype showed up many times. This sequence joins TRBV4-2 and TRBJ1-2, with 7 nucleotides matching TRBD1. CDR3 size: 14 residues. Trimming removed 0 bases from V and 5 bases from J; junction bases left unmatched: 3. CDR1 is LGHNA and CDR2 is YNFKEQ in the germline V gene. CDR3 region: CASSQETGRYGYTF. CDR3 DNA: TGTGCCAGCAGCCAAGAGACAGGGAGGTATGGCTACACCTTC.

At least ten counts were recorded for this clonotype. This rearrangement joins TRBV7-9 to TRBJ1-1; 8 nucleotides line up with TRBD1. This CDR3 spans 13 amino acids. Per the germline V gene, CDR1 is SEHNR and CDR2 is FQNEAQ (reference sequence). Trimming took 11 bases from V and 0 from J; bases not matched to a gene: 5. CDR3 residues: CAATGGMNTEAFF. The CDR3 nucleotides read TGTGCCGCAACAGGGGGGATGAACACTGAAGCTTTCTTT.

The rearrangement joins TRBV6-1 to TRBJ2-7; 7 positions agree with TRBD1. Losses at the gene ends were 9 bases for V and 4 bases for J; bases not matched to a gene: 12. Germline values: CDR1 MNHNS, CDR2 SASEGT. CDR3 size: 14 residues. The DNA for the CDR3 is TGTGCCAGTGCTGTCAGACAGGGAGAGTACGAGCAGTACTTC. It yields the protein CASAVRQGEYEQYF.

J is TRBJ2-1 and V is TRBV7-2, with TRBD2 matching 10 bases. Germline lookup yields CDR1 SGHTA and CDR2 FQGNSA. CDR3 length: 16 residues. The V segment lost 5 bases and the J segment 6 bases; nucleotides outside the gene matches: 10. Here the CDR3 DNA reads TGTGCCAGCAGCACTCAAGCTAAGCGGGGGGGCAATGAGCAGTTCTTC. This codes for CASSTQAKRGGNEQFF. Filled out from reference TRBV7-2 and TRBJ2-1, the complete variable domain reads GAGVSQSPSNKVTEKGKDVELRCDPISGHTALYWYRQSLGQGLEFLIYFQGNSAPDKSGLPSDRFSAERTGGSVSTLTIQRTQQEDSAVYLCASSTQAKRGGNEQFFGPGTRLTVL.

V gene TRBV7-8 combines with J gene TRBJ1-6, with D maybe TRBD1 (5 bases). The CDR3 is 13 residues long. V lost 5 bases to trimming and J lost 9 bases, with 11 bases between them. Germline CDR1 reads SGHVS; CDR2 reads FQNEAQ. As DNA, the CDR3 is TGTGCCAGCAGCCGGGACGTTGTTTCACCCCTCCACTTT. Translating gives CASSRDVVSPLHF.

The chain links TRBV28 to TRBJ2-3; 8 nucleotides line up with TRBD2. Germline V gene lookup returns CDR1 MDHEN and CDR2 SYDVKM. The CDR3 consists of 15 residues. The J segment lost 2 bases and the V segment lost 6 bases, leaving 7 bases of the junction unmatched. The CDR3 spells CASSSGTRVTDTQYF. The CDR3 coding sequence is TGTGCCAGCAGCTCCGGGACTAGGGTCACAGATACGCAGTATTTT.

The V call is TRBV5-5, the J call TRBJ1-4; D not resolved. This CDR3 has 15 amino acids. V dropped 0 bases and J dropped 8 bases, with 14 bases sitting between them. Germline V gives CDR1 SGHKS, CDR2 YYEKEE (reference sequence). The CDR3 DNA reads TGTGCCAGCAGCTTGGTGGGGTTCATTAGCGAAAAACTGTTTTTT. Its protein is CASSLVGFISEKLFF.

This clonotype was recorded a few times. CDR3 DNA: TGTGCCAGCAGTTCCCTGGGCGGGGCTGAAGCTTTCTTT. Its translation: CASSSLGGAEAFF. V and J are TRBV12-3 or TRBV12-4 and TRBJ1-1, with unresolved D. V was shortened by 4 bases and J by 6 bases, with 12 bases between the two germline ends. This CDR3 spans 13 amino acids.

This clonotype was found many times. This chain uses TRBV7-2 with TRBJ2-7; D possibly matches TRBD1 or TRBD2 (6 bases each). Trimming took 3 bases from V and 3 from J, leaving 15 bases between them. This CDR3 has 15 residues. Per the germline V gene, CDR1 is SGHTA and CDR2 is FQGNSA. This CDR3 reads CASSFPGAKGYEQYF. As DNA, the CDR3 is TGTGCCAGCAGCTTCCCGGGGGCAAAGGGCTACGAGCAGTACTTC.

The V and J genes are TRBV15 and TRBJ2-5; 7 positions agree with TRBD1. Germline-derived CDR1 and CDR2 are LNHNV and YYDKDF (reference sequence). The CDR3 is 13 residues long. Trimming cost V 9 bases and J 0 bases; bases outside gene matches: 4. This CDR3 reads CATGQTYQETQYF. The DNA of the CDR3 is TGTGCCACGGGACAGACGTACCAAGAGACCCAGTACTTC.

This clonotype turned up a few times. The chain carries TRBV7-2 and TRBJ2-3; 8 bases fit TRBD2. The CDR3 runs 14 residues. V lost 5 bases, J lost 6 bases, and 7 bases stayed unmatched. Germline assignment: CDR1 SGHTA and CDR2 FQGNSA. The CDR3 nucleotides are TGTGCCAGCAGCCCCCCGGGGGGGTACGATACGCAGTATTTT. Protein product: CASSPPGGYDTQYF.

At least ten counts were recorded for this clonotype. This chain links TRBV28 with TRBJ2-1, with 15 nucleotides matching TRBD2. V gave up 6 bases and J gave up 6 bases; unmatched junction bases: 6. This CDR3 has 16 residues. The germline V gene has CDR1 MDHEN and CDR2 SYDVKM. CDR3 coding DNA: TGTGCCAGCAGAGGTCTGGGACTAGCGGGAGGCAATGAGCAGTTCTTC. It is translated as CASRGLGLAGGNEQFF.